This TCR beta chain originates from a study of T cell responses to AZD1222 COVID-19 vaccine. Regarding the study as a whole: Close to half of all spike-specific TCRs reportedly target regions of the variants that are unmutated.

Details on this clone: The target antigen is unknown.

Germline V gene data show CDR1 as SGHNT and CDR2 as YYREEE (reference sequence). The length of the CDR3 is 12 residues. V lost 7 bases to trimming and J lost 1 base, with 7 bases between them. Sequencing used immunoSEQ multiplex PCR; TCRdb keeps in-frame clones, though not all of them. The repertoire has about 78,000 clones, roughly four fifths of them found once; the top ten carry 2.9%. Specimen: peripheral blood, collected on day 0 of AZD1222 vaccination. The chain links TRBV5-4 to TRBJ2-3; no reliable D call. This TCR was sampled from an adult in good health. The CDR3: CASSMGTDTQYF. In DNA, the CDR3 is TGTGCCAGCTCGATGGGCACAGATACGCAGTATTTT. Variable domain in full (rest from reference TRBV5-4 and TRBJ2-3): ETGVTQSPTHLIKTRGQQVTLRCSSQSGHNTVSWYQQALGQGPQFIFQYYREEENGRGNFPPRFSGLQFPNYSSELNVNALELDDSALYLCASSMGTDTQYFGPGTRLTVL.